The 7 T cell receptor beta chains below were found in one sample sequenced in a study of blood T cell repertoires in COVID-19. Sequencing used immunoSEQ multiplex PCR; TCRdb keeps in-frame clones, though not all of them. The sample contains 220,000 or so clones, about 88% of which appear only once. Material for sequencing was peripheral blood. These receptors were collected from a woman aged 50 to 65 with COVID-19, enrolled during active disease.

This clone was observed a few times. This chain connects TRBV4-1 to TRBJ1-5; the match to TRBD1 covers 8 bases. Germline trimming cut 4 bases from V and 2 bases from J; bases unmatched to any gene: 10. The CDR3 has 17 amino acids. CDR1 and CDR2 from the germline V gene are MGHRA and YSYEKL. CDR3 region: CASSRHSGTGGNQPQHF. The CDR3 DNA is TGCGCCAGCAGCCGCCACTCCGGGACAGGCGGCAATCAGCCCCAGCATTTT.

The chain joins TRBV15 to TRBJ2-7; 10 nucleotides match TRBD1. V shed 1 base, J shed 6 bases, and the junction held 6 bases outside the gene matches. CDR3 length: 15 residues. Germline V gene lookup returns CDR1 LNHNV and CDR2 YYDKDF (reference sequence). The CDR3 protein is CATSRAGTGVREQYF. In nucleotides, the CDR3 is TGTGCCACCAGCAGAGCCGGGACAGGGGTCCGCGAGCAGTACTTC.

CDR3 protein: CASSYGTGLRGSPLHF. The DNA of the CDR3 is TGTGCCAGCAGTTACGGGACAGGGCTCAGAGGTTCACCCCTCCACTTT. The gene calls are TRBV27 and TRBJ1-6; 9 bases match TRBD1. Trimming cost V 4 bases and J 9 bases; bases outside gene matches: 10. This CDR3 has 16 residues. Germline CDR1 and CDR2: MNHEY and SMNVEV (reference sequence).

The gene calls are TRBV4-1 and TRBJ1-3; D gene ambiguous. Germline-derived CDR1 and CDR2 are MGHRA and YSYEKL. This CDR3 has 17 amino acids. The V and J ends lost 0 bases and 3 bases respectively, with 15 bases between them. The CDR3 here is CASSQDRGGKDGNTIYF. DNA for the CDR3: TGCGCCAGCAGCCAAGATCGGGGAGGAAAGGATGGAAACACCATATATTTT.

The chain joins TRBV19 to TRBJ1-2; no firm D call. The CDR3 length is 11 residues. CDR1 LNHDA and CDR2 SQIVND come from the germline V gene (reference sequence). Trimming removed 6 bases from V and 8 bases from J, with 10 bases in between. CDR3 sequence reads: CASRAGRGYTF. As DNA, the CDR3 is TGTGCCAGTAGGGCGGGGAGAGGCTACACCTTC.

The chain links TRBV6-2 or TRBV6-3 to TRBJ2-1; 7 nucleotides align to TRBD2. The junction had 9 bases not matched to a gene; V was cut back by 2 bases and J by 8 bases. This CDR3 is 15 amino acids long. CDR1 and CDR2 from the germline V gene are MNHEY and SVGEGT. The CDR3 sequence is CASSYTATSFDEQFF. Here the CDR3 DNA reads TGTGCCAGCAGTTACACCGCGACTAGCTTTGATGAGCAGTTCTTC.

This CDR3 reads CASSRTGGYEQYF. The CDR3 region has the DNA TGTGCCAGCAGCCGGACAGGGGGCTACGAGCAGTACTTC. The V and J genes are TRBV11-3 and TRBJ2-7; 10 bases map to TRBD1. Trimming took 5 bases from V and 3 from J; bases not matched to a gene: 1. Germline V gives CDR1 SGHNT, CDR2 YENEEA. The CDR3 loop spans 13 amino acids. Complete variable domain (other parts from reference TRBV11-3 and TRBJ2-7): EAGVVQSPRYKIIEKKQPVAFWCNPISGHNTLYWYLQNLGQGPELLIRYENEEAVDDSQLPKDRFSAERLKGVDSTLKIQPAELGDSAVYLCASSRTGGYEQYFGPGTRLTVT.